The 14 T cell receptor beta chains below were found in one sample sequenced in a study of OX40 agonist ivuxolimab in advanced cancers. Clones were sequenced by immunoSEQ multiplex PCR, and TCRdb holds only the in-frame ones, with some missing. The sample yields fewer than 80,000 clones, approximately 81% seen once. This specimen consisted of CD4+ or CD8+ T cells sorted from blood, obtained in a trial of the OX40 agonist ivuxolimab. These receptors all come from an adult with an advanced solid tumor such as melanoma, head and neck, liver or kidney cancer.

The J gene is TRBJ1-1, the V gene TRBV6-1; possible D gene TRBD1, 6 bases. The CDR3 consists of 14 residues. Germline CDR1 is MNHNS and CDR2 is SASEGT. V lost 8 bases to trimming and J lost 1 base, with 14 bases between them. In nucleotides, the CDR3 is TGTGCCAGCTCGGGAGGGGGGAAGAACACTGAAGCTTTCTTT. It codes for CASSGGGKNTEAFF.

This chain connects TRBV11-3 to TRBJ2-7; D is unresolved. The V end was cut by 1 base, the J end by 0 bases, with 10 bases between. The CDR3 has 15 residues. Looked up from germline, CDR1 is SGHNT and CDR2 is YENEEA. The CDR3 DNA follows: TGTGCCAGCAGCTTAGGAACAGTAGGCTCCTACGAGCAGTACTTC. This translates into CASSLGTVGSYEQYF.

Turning to this clone: At one end the junction does not follow the germline gene, possibly because of a read error. V gene TRBV6-6 combines with J gene TRBJ1-5; D uncertain. Germline-derived CDR1 and CDR2 are MNHNY and SVGAGI (reference sequence). The CDR3 spans 12 residues. This chain's CDR3 is CARREGLTAPAF. The CDR3 DNA sequence: TGTGCCAGGAGGGAAGGGTTAACAGCCCCAGCATTT.

The CDR3 nucleotides read TGTGCCAGCAGCTCCCCCTTGGCTGGCGCGCGGACCACAGATACGCAGTATTTT. Translating it yields CASSSPLAGARTTDTQYF. This sequence joins TRBV5-6 and TRBJ2-3, with no clear D. Trimming shortened V by 3 bases and J by 2 bases, and 22 bases separated the two germline ends. Germline CDR1 is SGHDT and CDR2 is YYEEEE. This CDR3 has 18 amino acids.

The rearrangement joins TRBV15 to TRBJ2-7, with 7 bases matching TRBD2. Per the germline V gene, CDR1 is LNHNV and CDR2 is YYDKDF (reference sequence). This CDR3 contains 15 residues. V was clipped by 3 bases and J by 8 bases; unmatched bases: 13. The CDR3 sequence: CATSSPWAGVVKQYF. DNA for the CDR3: TGTGCCACCAGCAGCCCATGGGCGGGAGTTGTAAAGCAGTACTTC.

This chain uses TRBV18 with TRBJ1-6; no reliable D call. V was clipped by 2 bases and J by 6 bases, with 8 bases between them. The CDR3 spans 14 residues. Germline values: CDR1 KGHSH, CDR2 LQKENI. CDR3 DNA sequence: TGTGCCAGCTCACCAGTCCAGACTAATTCACCCCTCCACTTT. Protein: CASSPVQTNSPLHF.

V gene TRBV6-4 combines with J gene TRBJ1-5, with a possible D match to TRBD1 (6 bases). The V and J ends lost 3 bases and 0 bases respectively, with 15 bases between them. The CDR3 spans 17 residues. CDR1 is MRHNA and CDR2 is SNTAGT in the germline V gene. The DNA of the CDR3 is TGTGCCAGCAGTGATGAACCAGGGGAATATAGCAATCAGCCCCAGCATTTT. Residues: CASSDEPGEYSNQPQHF.

The chain combines TRBV5-4 with TRBJ2-2; possible D gene TRBD2, 6 bases. CDR1 SGHNT and CDR2 YYREEE come from the germline V gene (reference sequence). V was pared by 0 bases and J by 4 bases, with 13 bases between. This CDR3 is 16 amino acids long. Written as DNA, the CDR3 is TGTGCCAGCAGCTTGGCTCAAAGGAGGGGCACCGGGGAGCTGTTTTTT. Encoded protein: CASSLAQRRGTGELFF.

The chain has TRBV28 and TRBJ2-6; TRBD1 might be the D (5 bases). The germline V gene has CDR1 MDHEN and CDR2 SYDVKM. V was shortened by 5 bases and J by 4 bases, with 12 bases between the two germline ends. This CDR3 contains 15 residues. The CDR3 DNA follows: TGTGCCAGCAGTAAACCAGGGTCCGGGGCCAACGTCCTGACTTTC. Translating it yields CASSKPGSGANVLTF.

The chain links TRBV6-1 to TRBJ1-5; D unclear. V gave up 5 bases and J gave up 7 bases, with 12 bases separating them. The CDR3 length is 13 residues. Germline CDR1 MNHNS, CDR2 SASEGT. Here the CDR3 DNA reads TGTGCCAGCAGTACCGGCCATGGGCAGCCCCAGCATTTT. Its translation is CASSTGHGQPQHF.

V usage is TRBV9 and J usage is TRBJ2-7, with 15 nucleotides matching TRBD2. Germline V CDR1 and CDR2: SGDLS, YYNGEE. The CDR3 is 15 residues long. J lost 6 bases, V lost 3 bases, and 4 bases had no gene match. The CDR3 loop reads CASSGGLAGGGEQYF. The CDR3 DNA reads as TGTGCCAGCAGCGGCGGACTAGCGGGAGGGGGCGAGCAGTACTTC.

The V and J genes are TRBV6-6 and TRBJ2-5, with 7 nucleotides matching TRBD2. Unmatched junction bases numbered 3, after V lost 7 bases and J lost 4 bases. Germline loops: CDR1 MNHNY, CDR2 SVGAGI (reference sequence). The CDR3 consists of 12 residues. The CDR3: CASKSGGETQYF. The CDR3 nucleotides read TGTGCCAGCAAATCGGGGGGAGAGACCCAGTACTTC.

The chain recombines TRBV5-1 with TRBJ1-4; D not certain. The CDR3 covers 13 residues. CDR1 SGHRS and CDR2 YFSETQ come from the germline V gene. V gave up 2 bases and J gave up 4 bases, with 6 bases separating them. The CDR3 DNA is TGCGCCAGCAGCTTCAGTCATAATGAAAAACTGTTTTTT. This sequence encodes CASSFSHNEKLFF.

This chain connects TRBV6-5 to TRBJ1-2; D remains ambiguous. The V end lost 2 bases, the J end lost 4 bases, and 11 bases lay between the germline ends. The CDR3 sequence is 14 residues long. Germline-derived CDR1 and CDR2 are MNHEY and SVGAGI. DNA for the CDR3: TGTGCCAGCAGTTACCGGATGACCGGCTATGGCTACACCTTC. It translates to CASSYRMTGYGYTF.